The source of this TCR beta chain is a study of control samples from healthy donors and cancer patients. Germline V lookup: CDR1 SGDLS, CDR2 YYNGEE. CDR3 length equals 9 residues. Profiling relied on immunoSEQ multiplex PCR, and the TCRdb table lists in-frame clones only, not all of them. The repertoire holds about 170,000 clones, with over 85% as singletons. About this clone itself: One end of the junction does not line up with germline, which may come from a read error.

The sample comprised blood. This TCR was recovered from a woman aged 60-70 years in good health. This chain uses TRBV9 with TRBJ1-2; D gene unclear. DNA for the CDR3: TGTGCCACCGTCACGGGCCCCAGCTTC. The encoded protein is CATVTGPSF.